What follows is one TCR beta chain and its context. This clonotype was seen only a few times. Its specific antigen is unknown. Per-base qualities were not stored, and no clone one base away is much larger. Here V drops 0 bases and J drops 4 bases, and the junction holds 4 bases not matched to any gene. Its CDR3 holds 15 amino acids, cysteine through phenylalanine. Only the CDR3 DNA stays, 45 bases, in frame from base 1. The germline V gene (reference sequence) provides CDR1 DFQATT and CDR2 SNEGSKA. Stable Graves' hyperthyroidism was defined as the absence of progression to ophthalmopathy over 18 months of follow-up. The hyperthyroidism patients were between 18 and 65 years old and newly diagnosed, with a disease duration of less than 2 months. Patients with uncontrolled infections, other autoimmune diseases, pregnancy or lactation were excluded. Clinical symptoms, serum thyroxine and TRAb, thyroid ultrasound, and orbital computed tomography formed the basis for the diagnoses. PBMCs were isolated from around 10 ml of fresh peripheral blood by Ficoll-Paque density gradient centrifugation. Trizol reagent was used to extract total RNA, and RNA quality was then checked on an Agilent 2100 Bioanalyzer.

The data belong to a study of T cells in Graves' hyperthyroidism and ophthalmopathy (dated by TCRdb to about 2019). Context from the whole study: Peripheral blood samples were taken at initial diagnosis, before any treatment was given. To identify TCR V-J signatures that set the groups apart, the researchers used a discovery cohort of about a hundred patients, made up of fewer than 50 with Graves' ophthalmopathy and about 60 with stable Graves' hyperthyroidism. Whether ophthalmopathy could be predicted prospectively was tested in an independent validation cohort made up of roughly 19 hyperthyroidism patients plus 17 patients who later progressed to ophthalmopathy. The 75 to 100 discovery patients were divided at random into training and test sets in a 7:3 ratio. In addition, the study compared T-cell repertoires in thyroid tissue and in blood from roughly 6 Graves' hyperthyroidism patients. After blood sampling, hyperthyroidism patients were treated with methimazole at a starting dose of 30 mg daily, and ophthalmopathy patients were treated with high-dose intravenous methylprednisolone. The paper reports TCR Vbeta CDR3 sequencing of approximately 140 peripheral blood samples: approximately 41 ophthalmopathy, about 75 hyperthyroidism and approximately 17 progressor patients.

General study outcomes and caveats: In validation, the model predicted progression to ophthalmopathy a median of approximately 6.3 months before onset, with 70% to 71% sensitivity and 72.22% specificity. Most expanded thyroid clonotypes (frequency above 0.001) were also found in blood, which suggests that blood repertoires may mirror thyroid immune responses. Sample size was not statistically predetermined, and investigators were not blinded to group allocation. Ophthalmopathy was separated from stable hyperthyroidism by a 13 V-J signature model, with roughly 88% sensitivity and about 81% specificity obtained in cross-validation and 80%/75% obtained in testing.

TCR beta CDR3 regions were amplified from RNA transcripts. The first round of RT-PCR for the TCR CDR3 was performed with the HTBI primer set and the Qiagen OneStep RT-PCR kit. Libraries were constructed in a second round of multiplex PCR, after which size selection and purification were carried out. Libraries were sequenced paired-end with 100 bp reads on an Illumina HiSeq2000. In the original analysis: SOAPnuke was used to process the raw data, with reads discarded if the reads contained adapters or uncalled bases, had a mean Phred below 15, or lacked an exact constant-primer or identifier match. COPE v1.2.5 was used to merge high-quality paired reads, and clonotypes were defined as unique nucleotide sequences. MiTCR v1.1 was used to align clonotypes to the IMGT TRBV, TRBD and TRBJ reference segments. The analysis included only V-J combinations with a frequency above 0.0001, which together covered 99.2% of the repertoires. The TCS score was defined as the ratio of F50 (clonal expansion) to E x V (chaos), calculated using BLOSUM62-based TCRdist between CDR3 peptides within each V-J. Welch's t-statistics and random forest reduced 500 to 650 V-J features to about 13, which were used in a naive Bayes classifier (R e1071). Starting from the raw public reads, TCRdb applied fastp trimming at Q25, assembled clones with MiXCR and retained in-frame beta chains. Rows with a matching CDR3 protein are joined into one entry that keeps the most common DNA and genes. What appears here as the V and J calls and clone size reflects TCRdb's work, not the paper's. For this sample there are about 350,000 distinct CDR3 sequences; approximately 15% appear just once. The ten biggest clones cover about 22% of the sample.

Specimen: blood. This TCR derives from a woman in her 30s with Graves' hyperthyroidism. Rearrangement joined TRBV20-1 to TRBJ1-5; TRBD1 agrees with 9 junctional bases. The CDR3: CSARDHRGQNQPQHF. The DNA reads TGCAGTGCTAGAGACCACAGGGGGCAAAATCAGCCCCAGCATTTT.